Included here is one TCR beta chain sequence, with context. This record comes from a study of cytotoxic CD8 clonotypes in ibrutinib-treated CLL. The assay was immunoSEQ multiplex PCR, and TCRdb's table has in-frame clones only and misses some. The sample includes about 200,000 clones, approximately 72% seen only once; the top ten take around 15%. The germline CDR1 and CDR2 sequences are SGHDT and YYEEEE. The CDR3 runs 16 residues. V lost 1 base to trimming and J lost 3 bases; unmatched junction nucleotides: 10. The receptor's source is a human donor with chronic lymphocytic leukemia. The V and J genes are TRBV5-6 and TRBJ2-7, with TRBD1 matching over 7 bases. Sequencing used PBMCs, obtained after 24 months of ibrutinib treatment. Here the CDR3 reads CASSLMGQILFYEQYF. Here the CDR3 DNA reads TGTGCCAGCAGCTTGATGGGACAGATCCTCTTCTACGAGCAGTACTTC. The full variable domain, rest sourced from reference TRBV5-6 and TRBJ2-7, is DAGVTQSPTHLIKTRGQQVTLRCSPKSGHDTVSWYQQALGQGPQFIFQYYEEEERQRGNFPDRFSGHQFPNYSSELNVNALLLGDSALYLCASSLMGQILFYEQYFGPGTRLTVT.